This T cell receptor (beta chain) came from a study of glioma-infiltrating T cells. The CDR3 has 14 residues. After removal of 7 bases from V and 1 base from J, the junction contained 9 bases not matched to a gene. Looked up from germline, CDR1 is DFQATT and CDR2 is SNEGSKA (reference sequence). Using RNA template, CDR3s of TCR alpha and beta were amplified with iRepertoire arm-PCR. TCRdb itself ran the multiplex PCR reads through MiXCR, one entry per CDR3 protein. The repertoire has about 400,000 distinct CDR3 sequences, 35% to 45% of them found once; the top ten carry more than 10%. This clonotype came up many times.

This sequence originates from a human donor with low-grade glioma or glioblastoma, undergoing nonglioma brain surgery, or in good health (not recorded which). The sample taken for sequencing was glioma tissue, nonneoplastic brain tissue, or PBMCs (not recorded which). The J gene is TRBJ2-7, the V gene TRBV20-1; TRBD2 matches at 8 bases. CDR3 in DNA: TGCAGTGTGCCGCGACTAGCGAAATCCTACGAGCAGTACTTC. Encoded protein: CSVPRLAKSYEQYF.